One sample yielded the 7 T cell receptor beta chains listed below, sequenced in a study of CD8 T cells in Susac syndrome. RNA, at about 0.45 to 1 ug, was reverse transcribed with random hexamers. Via MiXCR, TCRdb re-called the immunoSEQ multiplex PCR reads, giving one row per CDR3 protein. The repertoire holds some 180,000 distinct CDR3 sequences, with about 95% as singletons. The sample was CD4+ T cells from PBMCs. The origin of the receptors is a human donor in good health.

This chain uses TRBV20-1 with TRBJ2-3; D uncertain. CDR3 size: 14 residues. From germline, CDR1 is DFQATT and CDR2 SNEGSKA (reference sequence). V lost 0 bases and J lost 1, with 8 bases in between. CDR3 nucleotides: TGCAGTGCTAGAGAACCGTACCGCACAGATACGCAGTATTTT. This codes for CSAREPYRTDTQYF.

This clonotype was seen a single time. The genes are TRBV6-2 or TRBV6-3 and TRBJ2-5, with D perhaps TRBD1 or TRBD2 (5 bases each). Germline loops: CDR1 MNHEY, CDR2 SVGEGT. This CDR3 is 14 amino acids long. Trimming took off 7 bases at V and 4 bases at J, with 16 bases between the two ends. In DNA form, the CDR3 reads TGTGCCAGCACTCGGGACGCCGGCGCAGAGACCCAGTACTTC. Translating gives CASTRDAGAETQYF.

This clonotype was counted a few times. This chain uses TRBV18 with TRBJ1-1; D call uncertain. The CDR3 has 12 amino acids. Germline V gives CDR1 KGHSH, CDR2 LQKENI. Deletions cut 5 bases from V and 1 base from J, with 5 bases between. CDR3: CASSRQNTEAFF. CDR3 bases: TGTGCCAGCTCAAGACAGAACACTGAAGCTTTCTTT.

This clonotype has only one observation. The chain combines TRBV2 with TRBJ2-7, with 15 bases fitting TRBD2. Trimming cost V 0 bases and J 5 bases; bases outside gene matches: 5. CDR1 is SNHLY, CDR2 FYNNEI, per germline. The CDR3 spans 17 residues. The chain's CDR3 is CASSEAGLAGGWDEQYF. The CDR3 DNA reads as TGTGCCAGCAGTGAAGCAGGACTAGCGGGAGGGTGGGACGAGCAGTACTTC.

V usage is TRBV30 and J usage is TRBJ1-2; 9 bases match TRBD1. Germline assignment: CDR1 GTSNPN and CDR2 SVGIG (reference sequence). This CDR3 region has 14 residues. J gave up 4 bases and V 7 bases, and 10 bases lay outside the gene matches. CDR3 loop: CASEPQGAFYGYTF. In DNA form, the CDR3 reads TGTGCCTCGGAACCACAGGGGGCTTTCTATGGCTACACCTTC.

The chain has TRBV6-4 and TRBJ2-3; D is ambiguous. The V end was cut by 2 bases, the J end by 4 bases, with 7 bases between. Germline CDR1 MRHNA, CDR2 SNTAGT. This CDR3 spans 13 amino acids. The CDR3 nucleotides are TGTGCCAGCAGTGACCCCTTGTCAGATACGCAGTATTTT. Translation gives CASSDPLSDTQYF.

This chain links TRBV29-1 with TRBJ1-2, with D uncertain. V gave up 3 bases and J gave up 4 bases, with 12 bases separating them. Germline V gene lookup returns CDR1 SQVTM and CDR2 ANQGSEA. CDR3 length: 13 residues. CDR3 loop: CSVDQNHSYGYTF. The CDR3 DNA is TGCAGCGTTGATCAGAACCATAGCTATGGCTACACCTTC.